Below are 32 T cell receptor beta chains sequenced from a single sample in a study of early T cells in non-severe SARS-CoV-2 infection. TCRdb reprocessed the 5' RACE reads via MiXCR and lists one record per CDR3 protein. The table records fewer than 100,000 distinct CDR3 sequences, under 15% of them present only once. Sequenced material: whole blood. These TCRs come from an adult who was a healthcare worker with PCR-confirmed SARS-CoV-2 infection or an uninfected control (not recorded which).

This clonotype was seen only a few times. The genes are TRBV28 and TRBJ1-2; D gene uncertain. CDR1 is MDHEN and CDR2 is SYDVKM in the germline V gene. The CDR3 contains 11 residues. Trimming stripped 7 bases from V and 6 bases from J, with 9 bases between. Here the CDR3 DNA reads TGTGCCAGCACAGGAATCCATGGCTACACCTTC. The encoded protein is CASTGIHGYTF.

This clonotype occurred a few times. The DNA for the CDR3 is TGTGCCAGCAGCTTAGGGCTAGCGGGGGGGCCCTATGAGCAGTTCTTC. It translates to CASSLGLAGGPYEQFF. V is TRBV7-2 and J is TRBJ2-1; 12 nucleotides line up with TRBD2. The CDR3 has 16 amino acids. V was pared by 1 base and J by 8 bases, with 6 bases of the junction left unmatched. Germline CDR1 reads SGHTA; CDR2 reads FQGNSA. The variable domain in full, with the rest retrieved from reference TRBV7-2 and TRBJ2-1, is GAGVSQSPSNKVTEKGKDVELRCDPISGHTALYWYRQSLGQGLEFLIYFQGNSAPDKSGLPSDRFSAERTGGSVSTLTIQRTQQEDSAVYLCASSLGLAGGPYEQFFGPGTRLTVL.

In this sample, this clonotype turned up a few times. The chain links TRBV20-1 to TRBJ2-1; D possibly corresponds to TRBD1 (5 bases). The CDR3 runs 15 residues. The germline V gene has CDR1 DFQATT and CDR2 SNEGSKA (reference sequence). The V end lost 3 bases, the J end lost 2 bases, and 14 bases lay between the germline ends. The CDR3 reads CSARGKGAPYNEQFF. In nucleotides, the CDR3 is TGCAGTGCTAGGGGGAAAGGGGCCCCCTACAATGAGCAGTTCTTC.

V and J are TRBV7-9 and TRBJ1-2; D is unresolved. The germline CDR1 and CDR2 sequences are SEHNR and FQNEAQ (reference sequence). V shed 5 bases and J shed 4 bases, with 8 bases lying between them. This CDR3 has 12 amino acids. CDR3 sequence: CASSIRSYGYTF. CDR3 in DNA: TGTGCCAGCAGCATACGGTCCTATGGCTACACCTTC.

The chain combines TRBV28 with TRBJ1-2, with unresolved D. With 8 bases removed from V and 4 bases from J, the gap between germline ends came to 8 bases. This CDR3 is 11 amino acids long. Germline loops: CDR1 MDHEN, CDR2 SYDVKM. CDR3 protein: CASGPLYGYTF. CDR3 sequence (DNA): TGTGCCAGCGGGCCTCTCTATGGCTACACCTTC.

The V call is TRBV6-2 or TRBV6-3, the J call TRBJ1-2; no clear D. The CDR3 has 14 amino acids. Germline lookup yields CDR1 MNHEY and CDR2 SVGEGT. V was trimmed by 6 bases and J by 4 bases, leaving 15 bases between them. The CDR3 region is CASRPDGLGYGYTF. CDR3 bases: TGTGCCAGCAGACCCGATGGTTTGGGCTATGGCTACACCTTC.

The chain carries TRBV29-1 and TRBJ1-1; weak D call: TRBD1 (6 bases). Per germline, CDR1 SQVTM and CDR2 ANQGSEA. Trimming shortened V by 2 bases and J by 6 bases, and 10 bases separated the two germline ends. This CDR3 has 12 residues. CDR3 sequence: CSVEMGAAEAFF. Written as DNA, the CDR3 is TGCAGCGTTGAAATGGGGGCGGCTGAAGCTTTCTTT.

In its sample, this clonotype was seen many times. V is TRBV6-4 and J is TRBJ2-3, with 9 bases lining up with TRBD1. The ends lost 4 bases at V and 0 bases at J; junction bases unmatched: 2. The CDR3 consists of 15 residues. Germline V gives CDR1 MRHNA, CDR2 SNTAGT. The DNA of the CDR3 is TGTGCCAGCAGTGTCGGACAGGGGAGCACAGATACGCAGTATTTT. Its protein product is CASSVGQGSTDTQYF.

This clonotype has just a few counts. The chain joins TRBV6-6 to TRBJ2-1; D possibly corresponds to TRBD2 (5 bases). The CDR3 consists of 15 residues. The germline V and J ends were trimmed by 2 bases and 4 bases, with 12 bases remaining between them. Per germline, CDR1 MNHNY and CDR2 SVGAGI (reference sequence). CDR3 coding DNA: TGTGCCAGCAGTTACCCCCCCGGGGTTTACAATGAGCAGTTCTTC. Its translation is CASSYPPGVYNEQFF.

This clonotype occurred a few times. The chain carries TRBV28 and TRBJ1-2; no firm D call. V was cut by 4 bases and J by 4 bases, with 10 bases left in between. Germline CDR1 and CDR2: MDHEN and SYDVKM. This CDR3 has 13 amino acids. The CDR3 sequence is CASSSNHIYGYTF. In nucleotides, the CDR3 is TGTGCCAGCAGTTCGAACCATATCTATGGCTACACCTTC.

Worth noting for this clonotype: One junction end does not reproduce the germline sequence, and a read error may be involved. This sequence joins TRBV5-5 and TRBJ1-6; D unclear. Germline lookup yields CDR1 SGHKS and CDR2 YYEKEE (reference sequence). This CDR3 has 17 amino acids. The CDR3 here is CVSSLDPAAAYNSPLHF. Here the CDR3 DNA reads TGTGTCAGCAGCTTGGACCCGGCAGCGGCCTATAATTCACCCCTCCACTTT.

This clonotype was counted at least ten times. The chain couples TRBV27 to TRBJ2-1, with 7 bases aligning to TRBD1. Looked up from germline, CDR1 is MNHEY and CDR2 is SMNVEV (reference sequence). The CDR3 sequence is 15 residues long. J gave up 4 bases and V 6 bases, and 9 bases lay outside the gene matches. In nucleotides, the CDR3 is TGTGCCAGCAGCCTAATCGGGACAGATTACAATGAGCAGTTCTTC. The encoded protein is CASSLIGTDYNEQFF.

This chain links TRBV18 with TRBJ2-5; D might be TRBD1 (5 bases). Germline values: CDR1 KGHSH, CDR2 LQKENI. CDR3 length equals 14 residues. Trimming cost V 4 bases and J 7 bases, with 16 bases left between them. This CDR3 reads CASSRSGQAVTQYF. In nucleotides, the CDR3 is TGTGCCAGCTCACGGTCCGGACAAGCTGTGACCCAGTACTTC. Full variable domain (rest looked up from reference TRBV18 and TRBJ2-5): NAGVMQNPRHLVRRRGQEARLRCSPMKGHSHVYWYRQLPEEGLKFMVYLQKENIIDESGMPKERFSAEFPKEGPSILRIQQVVRGDSAAYFCASSRSGQAVTQYFGPGTRLLVL.

This chain connects TRBV18 to TRBJ2-5, with D possibly being TRBD1 (6 bases). The germline V gene encodes CDR1 KGHSH and CDR2 LQKENI. This CDR3 contains 13 residues. V was shortened by 3 bases and J by 2 bases, with 7 bases between the two germline ends. CDR3 sequence: CASSPGQQETQYF. Written as DNA, the CDR3 is TGTGCCAGCTCACCCGGACAGCAAGAGACCCAGTACTTC.

This clonotype was seen repeatedly, ten times or more. This chain links TRBV7-2 with TRBJ2-6; D perhaps matches TRBD2 (6 bases). The CDR3 covers 18 residues. Trimming left V 5 bases short and J 0 bases short, with 17 bases between. The V gene's germline CDR1 is SGHTA and CDR2 FQGNSA. Written as DNA, the CDR3 is TGTGCCAGCAGCCCCAGGACTATCCAAGCCTCTGGGGCCAACGTCCTGACTTTC. Protein: CASSPRTIQASGANVLTF. Full variable domain (remainder filled in from reference TRBV7-2 and TRBJ2-6): GAGVSQSPSNKVTEKGKDVELRCDPISGHTALYWYRQSLGQGLEFLIYFQGNSAPDKSGLPSDRFSAERTGGSVSTLTIQRTQQEDSAVYLCASSPRTIQASGANVLTFGAGSRLTVL.

The rearrangement joins TRBV29-1 to TRBJ2-6; D remains ambiguous. CDR3 size: 13 residues. Germline V lookup: CDR1 SQVTM, CDR2 ANQGSEA. V lost 7 bases and J lost 2, with 9 bases in between. CDR3 amino acids: CSARQAGANVLTF. CDR3 nucleotides: TGCAGCGCCCGACAAGCTGGGGCCAACGTCCTGACTTTC.

The chain couples TRBV6-2 or TRBV6-3 to TRBJ2-1, with 8 bases that match TRBD2. Germline trimming cut 0 bases from V and 6 bases from J; bases unmatched to any gene: 4. This CDR3 has 15 residues. CDR1 is MNHEY and CDR2 is SVGEGT in the germline V gene. DNA of the CDR3: TGTGCCAGCAGTTACTCTAGCGGGGCCTCCAATGAGCAGTTCTTC. It yields the protein CASSYSSGASNEQFF.

This clonotype was seen just once. CDR3 loop: CASSQTAGNTIYF. In nucleotides, the CDR3 is TGCGCCAGCAGCCAGACAGCTGGAAACACCATATATTTT. The chain links TRBV4-3 to TRBJ1-3, with D possibly TRBD1 on 5 matching bases. CDR3 length: 13 amino acids. Trimming removed 3 bases from V and 2 bases from J, with 5 bases in between. Germline V gene sequence: CDR1 LGHNA, CDR2 YSLEER.

The V and J genes are TRBV3-1 and TRBJ1-1, with TRBD1 as a possible D gene (6 bases). Germline-derived CDR1 and CDR2 are LGHDT and YNNKEL (reference sequence). This CDR3 has 14 residues. The V end was cut by 2 bases, the J end by 5 bases, with 12 bases between. CDR3 residues: CASSQRGKATEAFF. The CDR3 DNA reads as TGTGCCAGCAGCCAAAGGGGGAAAGCAACTGAAGCTTTCTTT.

This clonotype was recorded a few times. The chain couples TRBV2 to TRBJ1-4, with 10 nucleotides matching TRBD1. The CDR3 contains 14 residues. V dropped 5 bases and J dropped 8; count of bases not matched to a gene: 5. The V gene's germline CDR1 is SNHLY and CDR2 FYNNEI. The CDR3 sequence is CASSPGTGVEKLFF. The CDR3 coding sequence is TGTGCCAGCAGTCCGGGGACAGGGGTCGAAAAACTGTTTTTT.

The chain has TRBV7-9 and TRBJ2-3; 7 bases are shared with TRBD2. Trimming cost V 5 bases and J 8 bases; bases outside gene matches: 22. The CDR3 length is 18 residues. Looked up from germline, CDR1 is SEHNR and CDR2 is FQNEAQ (reference sequence). CDR3: CASSLLLGIAGPFGTQYF. DNA of the CDR3: TGTGCCAGCAGCCTCTTACTGGGGATAGCGGGCCCCTTCGGTACGCAGTATTTT.

This clonotype was detected only a few times. The chain joins TRBV5-5 to TRBJ2-3; D ambiguous. The length of the CDR3 is 12 residues. The V end was cut by 0 bases, the J end by 5 bases, with 4 bases between. Germline V gives CDR1 SGHKS, CDR2 YYEKEE (reference sequence). In DNA, the CDR3 is TGTGCCAGCAGCTTGGGTGTAGATACGCAGTATTTT. Translation: CASSLGVDTQYF.

This clonotype was picked up one time. The rearrangement uses TRBV9 and TRBJ1-4; 12 bases are a match to TRBD1. This CDR3 is 15 amino acids long. Germline V gene data show CDR1 as SGDLS and CDR2 as YYNGEE. Trimming at V came to 4 bases and at J to 6 bases, leaving 4 bases not matched to a gene. CDR3 coding DNA: TGTGCCAGCAGCCCTGGGACAGGGGGCTATGAAAAACTGTTTTTT. Its translation: CASSPGTGGYEKLFF.

This clonotype was seen ten or more times. This rearrangement joins TRBV5-1 to TRBJ1-3, with D possibly TRBD1 on 5 matching bases. The V gene's germline CDR1 is SGHRS and CDR2 YFSETQ. The CDR3 has 15 residues. V dropped 0 bases and J dropped 0 bases, with 7 bases sitting between them. The CDR3 is CASSLEGSSGNTIYF. In DNA form, the CDR3 reads TGCGCCAGCAGCTTGGAGGGGTCCTCTGGAAACACCATATATTTT.

This clonotype has more than one count but fewer than ten. The V gene is TRBV11-3, the J gene TRBJ2-7; TRBD1 matches at 11 bases. This CDR3 has 14 residues. J lost 5 bases, V lost 1 base, and 1 base had no gene match. CDR1 is SGHNT, CDR2 YENEEA, per germline. As DNA, the CDR3 is TGTGCCAGCAGCTTAGGGACAGGGGGCGACGAGCAGTACTTC. Protein: CASSLGTGGDEQYF.

This clonotype was observed at least ten times. The genes are TRBV14 and TRBJ1-6; the D is unclear. The CDR3 contains 13 residues. Trimming removed 0 bases at V and 14 bases at J, with 11 bases between. Germline lookup yields CDR1 SGHDN and CDR2 FVKESK. Written as DNA, the CDR3 is TGTGCCAGCAGCCAAGATTCAATTAAGGCCCTCCACTTT. Translation: CASSQDSIKALHF.

This clonotype appeared many times. This rearrangement joins TRBV5-4 to TRBJ2-7, with D possibly matching TRBD2 (7 bases). The germline V gene has CDR1 SGHNT and CDR2 YYREEE (reference sequence). This CDR3 is built from 15 residues. Trimming cost V 4 bases and J 4 bases, with 18 bases left between them. The chain's CDR3 is CASSPGGSAPYEQYF. The CDR3 nucleotides read TGTGCCAGCAGCCCGGGGGGCTCCGCGCCGTACGAGCAGTACTTC.

This clonotype was picked up many times. The chain uses TRBV28 and TRBJ2-2; D perhaps matches TRBD1 (5 bases). Germline lookup yields CDR1 MDHEN and CDR2 SYDVKM. Trimming pared 3 bases from V and 3 bases from J, leaving 8 bases between. The CDR3 has 14 amino acids. CDR3 nucleotides: TGTGCCAGCAGTTTGGAAGGGGACACCGGGGAGCTGTTTTTT. It codes for CASSLEGDTGELFF.

The chain links TRBV3-1 to TRBJ1-1, with D tentatively TRBD1 (5 bases). The CDR3 consists of 15 residues. V lost 1 base and J lost 5, with 14 bases in between. Germline V gives CDR1 LGHDT, CDR2 YNNKEL (reference sequence). CDR3 amino acids: CASSQVGRRATEAFF. The CDR3 nucleotides read TGTGCCAGCAGCCAAGTGGGACGACGGGCAACTGAAGCTTTCTTT.

The chain links TRBV29-1 to TRBJ1-1, with D possibly matching TRBD1 (5 bases). In germline, CDR1 is SQVTM, CDR2 ANQGSEA. CDR3 length: 13 amino acids. V lost 4 bases and J 0 bases, leaving 9 bases between the germline ends. The CDR3 protein is CSVGGQMNTEAFF. The CDR3 DNA reads TGCAGCGTTGGGGGCCAGATGAACACTGAAGCTTTCTTT.

This clonotype was seen repeatedly, ten times or more. This rearrangement joins TRBV7-3 to TRBJ1-1; tentatively, D is TRBD1 (5 bases). Trimming took 3 bases from V and 4 from J, leaving 12 bases between them. Germline-derived CDR1 and CDR2 are SGHTA and FQGTGA. The CDR3 has 14 amino acids. Here the CDR3 reads CASSFGGLSTEAFF. CDR3 DNA: TGTGCCAGCAGCTTTGGGGGATTGTCCACTGAAGCTTTCTTT.

This clonotype was seen at least ten times. The chain combines TRBV7-9 with TRBJ2-7, with 8 positions matching TRBD1. Unmatched junction bases numbered 6, after V lost 5 bases and J lost 0 bases. CDR1 and CDR2 (germline): SEHNR, FQNEAQ (reference sequence). The CDR3 is 15 residues long. CDR3: CASSKGQATSYEQYF. Written as DNA, the CDR3 is TGTGCCAGCAGCAAGGGACAGGCCACCTCCTACGAGCAGTACTTC.